Detailed here is one TCR beta chain. Its cognate antigen is unknown. This sample is part of a study of T cell responses to AZD1222 COVID-19 vaccine. The repertoire was sequenced with immunoSEQ multiplex PCR; TCRdb's copy has only in-frame clones and lacks some. Of over 110,000 clones in the sample, roughly 91% were seen once. Germline CDR1 and CDR2: DFQATT and SNEGSKA (reference sequence). The CDR3 extends over 10 amino acids. V was shortened by 7 bases and J by 8 bases, with 8 bases between the two germline ends. Study-level findings and limits: Spike-specific TCR breadth and depth rose after two AZD1222 doses. Clonal diversity may have been underestimated, and the donors were mostly white British, with more females than males. Sampled repertoires all dated from after the peak T cell response.

The TCR sequence derives from an adult in good health. Source: peripheral blood, taken on day 0 of AZD1222 vaccination. This chain joins TRBV20-1 and TRBJ1-4; no definite D call. The CDR3, as DNA: TGCAGTGGGAAAGACGAAAAACTGTTTTTT. Protein product: CSGKDEKLFF.